The 22 T cell receptor beta chains below all came from one sample that was sequenced in a study of cytotoxic CD8 clonotypes in ibrutinib-treated CLL. The method was immunoSEQ multiplex PCR; TCRdb's version includes in-frame clones alone and lacks a portion of them. The sample contains about 310,000 clones, about 80% of which appear only once. The sample here was PBMCs, taken before ibrutinib treatment. All receptors derive from a human donor with chronic lymphocytic leukemia.

The rearrangement links TRBV2 to TRBJ1-2; no clear D. CDR1 SNHLY and CDR2 FYNNEI come from the germline V gene. There are 15 residues in the CDR3. Trimming stripped 5 bases from V and 2 bases from J, with 15 bases between. This CDR3 reads CASSQVREANYGYTF. The DNA of the CDR3 is TGTGCCAGCAGTCAGGTGAGGGAGGCGAACTATGGCTACACCTTC.

The chain recombines TRBV30 with TRBJ1-1; tentatively, D is TRBD1 (5 bases). The CDR3 sequence is 13 residues long. V was pared by 3 bases and J by 10 bases, with 18 bases between. The germline V gene has CDR1 GTSNPN and CDR2 SVGIG (reference sequence). The chain's CDR3 is CAWSQLSQGRAFF. The CDR3 region has the DNA TGTGCCTGGAGCCAACTCTCGCAGGGAAGAGCTTTCTTT.

This sequence joins TRBV30 and TRBJ2-2; tentatively, D is TRBD2 (7 bases). This CDR3 has 14 amino acids. Germline V CDR1 and CDR2: GTSNPN, SVGIG (reference sequence). V lost 2 bases and J lost 5, with 12 bases in between. The CDR3 reads CAWSRGARTGELFF. The CDR3 DNA is TGTGCCTGGAGTCGGGGGGCTCGGACCGGGGAGCTGTTTTTT. Together with reference TRBV30 and TRBJ2-2, the CDR3 gives the full variable domain: SQTIHQWPATLVQPVGSPLSLECTVEGTSNPNLYWYRQAAGRGLQLLFYSVGIGQISSEVPQNLSASRPQDRQFILSSKKLLLSDSGFYLCAWSRGARTGELFFGEGSRLTVL.

The chain carries TRBV27 and TRBJ2-7, with TRBD1 matching 7 bases. Losses at the gene ends were 4 bases for V and 2 bases for J; bases not matched to a gene: 5. The CDR3 is 14 amino acids. The germline gives CDR1 MNHEY, CDR2 SMNVEV (reference sequence). In nucleotides, the CDR3 is TGTGCCAGCAGTTCGTGGACAGGTACCTACGAGCAGTACTTC. It yields the protein CASSSWTGTYEQYF.

J is TRBJ1-1 and V is TRBV18; D is undetermined. Trimming pared 5 bases from V and 0 bases from J, leaving 7 bases between. CDR1 and CDR2 (germline): KGHSH, LQKENI. The CDR3 runs 13 residues. For the CDR3, the DNA is TGTGCCAGCTCAACAACAGTGAACACTGAAGCTTTCTTT. Translated: CASSTTVNTEAFF. The complete variable domain, with remaining parts taken from reference TRBV18 and TRBJ1-1, reads NAGVMQNPRHLVRRRGQEARLRCSPMKGHSHVYWYRQLPEEGLKFMVYLQKENIIDESGMPKERFSAEFPKEGPSILRIQQVVRGDSAAYFCASSTTVNTEAFFGQGTRLTVV.

CDR3 coding DNA: TGCGCCAGCAGCCCGGGACTAGTCCTTTACGAGCAGTACTTC. Its protein is CASSPGLVLYEQYF. This chain connects TRBV10-2 to TRBJ2-7; 8 nucleotides match TRBD2. The CDR3 consists of 14 residues. Looked up from germline, CDR1 is WSHSY and CDR2 is SAAADI. The ends lost 6 bases at V and 4 bases at J; junction bases unmatched: 8.

The chain links TRBV11-2 to TRBJ2-2, with 11 bases matching TRBD2. This CDR3 region has 15 residues. Trimming took 5 bases from V and 7 from J; bases not matched to a gene: 6. Germline CDR1 and CDR2: SGHAT and FQNNGV. CDR3 loop: CASSQLAGANGELFF. CDR3 nucleotide sequence: TGTGCCAGCAGCCAACTAGCGGGAGCGAACGGGGAGCTGTTTTTT.

This sequence joins TRBV5-1 and TRBJ2-5; 8 positions agree with TRBD1. Unmatched junction bases numbered 12, after V lost 4 bases and J lost 7 bases. Germline loops: CDR1 SGHRS, CDR2 YFSETQ. This CDR3 spans 15 amino acids. The CDR3, as DNA: TGCGCCAGCAGCCCCGAAGGGGCAGGGGGCGGGACCCAGTACTTC. This encodes CASSPEGAGGGTQYF. Variable domain in full (rest from reference TRBV5-1 and TRBJ2-5): KAGVTQTPRYLIKTRGQQVTLSCSPISGHRSVSWYQQTPGQGLQFLFEYFSETQRNKGNFPGRFSGRQFSNSRSEMNVSTLELGDSALYLCASSPEGAGGGTQYFGPGTRLLVL.

The chain has TRBV5-1 and TRBJ2-2; 10 bases fit TRBD2. The CDR3 spans 17 residues. Losses at the gene ends were 4 bases for V and 6 bases for J; bases not matched to a gene: 12. Germline values: CDR1 SGHRS, CDR2 YFSETQ. In DNA, the CDR3 is TGCGCCAGCAGCAACCCGTTAGCGGGAGGAAACCCCGGGGAGCTGTTTTTT. Translated: CASSNPLAGGNPGELFF.

The V and J genes are TRBV5-1 and TRBJ2-2; D is undetermined. The CDR3 extends over 17 amino acids. The germline CDR1 and CDR2 sequences are SGHRS and YFSETQ. Trimming removed 0 bases from V and 5 bases from J, with 17 bases in between. The CDR3: CASSLASREPRTGELFF. The CDR3 nucleotides are TGCGCCAGCAGCTTGGCCTCCCGAGAACCCAGGACCGGGGAGCTGTTTTTT.

This chain links TRBV4-1 with TRBJ2-3; the D gene could be TRBD1 or TRBD2 (6 bases each). Per germline, CDR1 MGHRA and CDR2 YSYEKL. V lost 1 base, J lost 4 bases, and 15 bases lay in between. CDR3 length: 16 residues. CDR3 bases: TGCGCCAGCAGCCAAGCGCGGACAGCTAGCGCAGATACGCAGTATTTT. This codes for CASSQARTASADTQYF.

V usage is TRBV28 and J usage is TRBJ2-6; tentatively, D is TRBD2 (5 bases). The CDR3 loop spans 15 amino acids. Per the germline V gene, CDR1 is MDHEN and CDR2 is SYDVKM. V gave up 3 bases and J gave up 1 base, with 7 bases separating them. Here the CDR3 reads CASSFGVSGANVLTF. The CDR3 bases are TGTGCCAGCAGTTTCGGGGTATCTGGGGCCAACGTCCTGACTTTC.

The chain employs TRBV10-3 and TRBJ2-7; 7 bases fit TRBD2. Germline CDR1 reads ENHRY; CDR2 reads SYGVKD. V lost 4 bases and J lost 4; bases outside the gene matches: 13. The CDR3 spans 16 residues. The CDR3, as DNA: TGTGCCATCAGTGGACCCCAAGGCGGGAGAGCGTACGAGCAGTACTTC. It specifies CAISGPQGGRAYEQYF.

This chain connects TRBV6-1 to TRBJ1-5; TRBD1 matches 8 bases. The germline V gene encodes CDR1 MNHNS and CDR2 SASEGT. The CDR3 is made up of 14 amino acids. J lost 5 bases, V lost 2 bases, and 2 bases had no gene match. The CDR3 loop reads CASSENRGDQPQHF. In nucleotides, the CDR3 is TGTGCCAGCAGTGAAAACAGGGGGGATCAGCCCCAGCATTTT.

The V call is TRBV7-8, the J call TRBJ2-3, with D maybe TRBD1 (6 bases). Germline CDR1 reads SGHVS; CDR2 reads FQNEAQ. The CDR3 length is 16 residues. The V gene lost 5 bases and the J gene lost 0 bases, with 15 bases spanning the gap. CDR3: CASSLRGVSSTDTQYF. The CDR3 DNA follows: TGTGCCAGCAGCCTCAGGGGCGTCTCTAGCACAGATACGCAGTATTTT.

This clone was detected only a few times. The chain carries TRBV10-3 and TRBJ2-7, with D unclear. V was trimmed by 0 bases and J by 5 bases, leaving 5 bases between them. CDR1 is ENHRY and CDR2 is SYGVKD in the germline V gene. This CDR3 is 12 amino acids long. The CDR3 sequence: CAISESRDEQYF. CDR3 coding DNA: TGTGCCATCAGTGAGTCCCGGGACGAGCAGTACTTC.

CDR3 amino acids: CASSQVLGQPQHF. The CDR3 region has the DNA TGCGCCAGCAGCCAAGTCTTAGGTCAGCCCCAGCATTTT. V gene TRBV4-3 combines with J gene TRBJ1-5; no firm D call. Germline-derived CDR1 and CDR2 are LGHNA and YSLEER. The CDR3 length is 13 residues. V dropped 1 base and J dropped 6 bases, with 7 bases sitting between them.

The chain combines TRBV29-1 with TRBJ2-5; a possible D gene is TRBD1 (6 bases). From germline, CDR1 is SQVTM and CDR2 ANQGSEA. Trimming took 5 bases from V and 5 from J, leaving 15 bases between them. The CDR3 loop spans 13 amino acids. The CDR3 sequence is CSVTKQGVETQYF. In DNA form, the CDR3 reads TGCAGCGTTACCAAACAGGGTGTCGAGACCCAGTACTTC.

The chain combines TRBV18 with TRBJ2-7; D gene uncertain. V gave up 2 bases and J gave up 6 bases, with 11 bases separating them. The CDR3 covers 13 residues. CDR1 is KGHSH and CDR2 is LQKENI in the germline V gene. CDR3 coding DNA: TGTGCCAGCTCACCATTGGACGGACCCGAGCAGTACTTC. It is translated as CASSPLDGPEQYF.

This chain links TRBV5-1 with TRBJ2-7; 14 nucleotides agree with TRBD2. The CDR3 totals 17 residues. Per germline, CDR1 SGHRS and CDR2 YFSETQ. Unmatched junction bases numbered 8, after V lost 4 bases and J lost 2 bases. The CDR3 here is CASSNPGLAGETYEQYF. The DNA for the CDR3 is TGCGCCAGCAGCAACCCGGGACTAGCGGGAGAGACCTACGAGCAGTACTTC.

As DNA, the CDR3 is TGTGCCAGCAGCTTCGGTTCCTACGAGCAGTACTTC. It specifies CASSFGSYEQYF. This sequence joins TRBV11-2 and TRBJ2-7, with D hard to call. V was trimmed by 3 bases and J by 1 base, leaving 4 bases between them. The germline V gene has CDR1 SGHAT and CDR2 FQNNGV. The CDR3 is 12 amino acids.

The rearrangement links TRBV29-1 to TRBJ1-5; possible D gene TRBD1, 5 bases. CDR3 length equals 13 residues. CDR1 SQVTM and CDR2 ANQGSEA come from the germline V gene. The germline V and J ends were trimmed by 4 bases and 7 bases, with 14 bases remaining between them. The CDR3 nucleotides are TGCAGCGTTGGAGAGGGGAGAGGGCAGCCCCAGCATTTT. Amino acid sequence: CSVGEGRGQPQHF.